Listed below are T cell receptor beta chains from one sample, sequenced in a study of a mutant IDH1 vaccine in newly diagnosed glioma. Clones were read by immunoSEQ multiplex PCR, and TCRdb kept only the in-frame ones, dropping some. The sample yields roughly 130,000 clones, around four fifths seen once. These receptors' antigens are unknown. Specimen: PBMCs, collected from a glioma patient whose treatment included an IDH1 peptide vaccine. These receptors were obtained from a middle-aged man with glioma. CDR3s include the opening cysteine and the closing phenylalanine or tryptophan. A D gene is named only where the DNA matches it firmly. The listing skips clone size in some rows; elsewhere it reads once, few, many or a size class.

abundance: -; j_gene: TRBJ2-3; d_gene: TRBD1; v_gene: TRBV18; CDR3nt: TGTGCCAGCTCACCCGCCGGGACAGGGATCACAGATACGCAGTATTTT; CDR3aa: CASSPAGTGITDTQYF
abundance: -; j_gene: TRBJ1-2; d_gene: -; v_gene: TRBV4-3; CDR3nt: TGCGCCAGCAGCCAAGATCGGGGCTATGGCTACACCTTC; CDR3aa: CASSQDRGYGYTF
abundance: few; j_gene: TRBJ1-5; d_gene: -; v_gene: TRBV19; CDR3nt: TGTGCCAGTAGTATAGGGGTCAGCTCGGGGCAGCCCCAGCATTTT; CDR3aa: CASSIGVSSGQPQHF
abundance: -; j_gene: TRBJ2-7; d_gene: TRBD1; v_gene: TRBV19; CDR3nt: TGTGCCAGTAGAACCGGGGACAGGGGGCCTGGCTACGAGCAGTACTTC; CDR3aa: CASRTGDRGPGYEQYF
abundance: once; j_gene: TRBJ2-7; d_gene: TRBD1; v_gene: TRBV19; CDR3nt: TGTGCCAGTAGCCTAAAAGGGACAGGGCCCTACGAGCAGTACTTC; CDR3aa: CASSLKGTGPYEQYF
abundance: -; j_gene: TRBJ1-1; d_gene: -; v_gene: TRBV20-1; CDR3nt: TGCAGTGCTAGAGAAGGACCTGAAGCTTTCTTT; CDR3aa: CSAREGPEAFF
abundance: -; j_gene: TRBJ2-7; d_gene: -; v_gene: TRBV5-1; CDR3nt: TGCGCCAGCAGCGATATGAGGCAGGGACATTTGGACGAGCAGTACTTC; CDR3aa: CASSDMRQGHLDEQYF
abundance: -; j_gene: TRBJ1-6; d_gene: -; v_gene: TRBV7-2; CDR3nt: TGTGCCAGCAGCTTCGGAGGGGCAGGGGCCTCCTATAATTCACCCCTCCACTTT; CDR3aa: CASSFGGAGASYNSPLHF
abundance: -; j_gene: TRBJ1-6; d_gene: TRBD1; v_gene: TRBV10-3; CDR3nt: TGTGCCACGCGTGGATACGGGACAGGGGAAACACCCCTCCACTTT; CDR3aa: CATRGYGTGETPLHF
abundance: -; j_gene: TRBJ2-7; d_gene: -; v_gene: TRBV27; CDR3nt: TGTGCCAGCAGTTTGGGGGGACAATACTACGAGCAGTACTTC; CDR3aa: CASSLGGQYYEQYF
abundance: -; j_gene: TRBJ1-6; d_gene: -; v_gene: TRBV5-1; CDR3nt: TGCGCCAGCAGCGACGGACTGTCCAATTCACCCCTCCACTTT; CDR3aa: CASSDGLSNSPLHF
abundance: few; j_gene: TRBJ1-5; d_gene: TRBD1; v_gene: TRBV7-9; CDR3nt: TGTGCCAGCACCTCTGGGGGGACAGGGGATCAGCCCCAGCATTTT; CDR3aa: CASTSGGTGDQPQHF
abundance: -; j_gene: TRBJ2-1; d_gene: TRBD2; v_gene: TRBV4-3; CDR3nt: TGCGCCAGCAGCCAAGACGGGGGACTAGGGGCCAATGAGCAGTTCTTC; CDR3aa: CASSQDGGLGANEQFF
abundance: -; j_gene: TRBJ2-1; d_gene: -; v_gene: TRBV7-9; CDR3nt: TGTGCCAGCAGCCCAAGGGGGTATGAGCAGTTCTTC; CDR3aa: CASSPRGYEQFF
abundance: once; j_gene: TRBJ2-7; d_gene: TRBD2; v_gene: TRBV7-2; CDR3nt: TGTGCCAGCAGCTTAGACGGGGGGAGCTCCTACGAGCAGTACTTC; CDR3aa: CASSLDGGSSYEQYF
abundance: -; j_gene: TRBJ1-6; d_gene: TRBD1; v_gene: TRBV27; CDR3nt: TGTGCCAGCAGTCCTATCGGGACAGGGCCGAGCTCCTATAATTCACCCCTCCACTTT; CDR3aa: CASSPIGTGPSSYNSPLHF
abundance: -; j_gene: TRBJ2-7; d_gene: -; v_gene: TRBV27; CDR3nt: TGTGCCAGCAGTTTAGATTCCGGGGGGCCCTACGAGCAGTACTTC; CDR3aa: CASSLDSGGPYEQYF
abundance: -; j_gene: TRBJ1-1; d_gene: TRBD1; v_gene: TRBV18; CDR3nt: TGTGCCAGCTCACAACTGGACAGGGGCACTGAAGCTTTCTTT; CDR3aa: CASSQLDRGTEAFF
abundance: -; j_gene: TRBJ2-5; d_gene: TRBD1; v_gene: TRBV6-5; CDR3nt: TGTGCCAGCAGTTACAGGGGGCGCGGTGAGACCCAGTACTTC; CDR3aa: CASSYRGRGETQYF
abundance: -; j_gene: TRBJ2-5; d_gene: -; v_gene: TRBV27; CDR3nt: TGTGCCAGCAGTTTCGACTCGCAAGAGACCCAGTACTTC; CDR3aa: CASSFDSQETQYF
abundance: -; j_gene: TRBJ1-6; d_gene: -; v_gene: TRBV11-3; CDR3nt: TGTGCCAGCAGCTTAGACAGTAATTCACCCCTCCACTTT; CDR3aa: CASSLDSNSPLHF
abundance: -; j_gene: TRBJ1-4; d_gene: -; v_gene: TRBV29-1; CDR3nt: TGCAGCGTTGAAGACCCCCGGGGGGCAGGAAATGAAAAACTGTTTTTT; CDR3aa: CSVEDPRGAGNEKLFF
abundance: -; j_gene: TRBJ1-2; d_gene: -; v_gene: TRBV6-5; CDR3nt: TGTGCCAGCAGGCAGAGGACGGGCGGCTACACCTTC; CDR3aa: CASRQRTGGYTF
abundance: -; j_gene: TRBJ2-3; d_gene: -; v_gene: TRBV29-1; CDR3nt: TGCAGCGTTTCAGGGAGGTTGACAGATACGCAGTATTTT; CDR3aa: CSVSGRLTDTQYF
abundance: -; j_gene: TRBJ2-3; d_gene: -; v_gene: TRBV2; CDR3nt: TGTGCCAGCTCTTACGGGGACACCCCTAGCACAGATACGCAGTATTTT; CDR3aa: CASSYGDTPSTDTQYF